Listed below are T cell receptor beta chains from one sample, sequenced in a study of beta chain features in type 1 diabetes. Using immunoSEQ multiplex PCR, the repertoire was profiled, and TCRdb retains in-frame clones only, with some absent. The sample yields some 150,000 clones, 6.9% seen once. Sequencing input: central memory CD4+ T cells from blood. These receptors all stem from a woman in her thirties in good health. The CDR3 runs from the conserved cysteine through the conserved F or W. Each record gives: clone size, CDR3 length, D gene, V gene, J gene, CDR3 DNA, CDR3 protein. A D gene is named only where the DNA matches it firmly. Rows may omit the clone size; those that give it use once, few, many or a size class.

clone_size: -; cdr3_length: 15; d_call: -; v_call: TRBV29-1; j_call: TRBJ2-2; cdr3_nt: TGCAGCGTGGAAGGAGGGGCAGGGGGGTCCGGGGAGCTGTTTTTT; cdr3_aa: CSVEGGAGGSGELFF
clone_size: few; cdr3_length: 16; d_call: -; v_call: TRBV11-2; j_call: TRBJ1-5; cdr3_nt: TGTGCCAGCAGCTTTGGTGCAGGGGCCGACAATCAGCCCCAGCATTTT; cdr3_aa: CASSFGAGADNQPQHF
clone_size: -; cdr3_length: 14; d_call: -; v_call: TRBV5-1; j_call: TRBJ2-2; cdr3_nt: TGCGCCAGCAGTCGAGGTTCGAACACCGGGGAGCTGTTTTTT; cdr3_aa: CASSRGSNTGELFF
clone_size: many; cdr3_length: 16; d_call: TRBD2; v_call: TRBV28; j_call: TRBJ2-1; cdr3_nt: TGTGCCAGCAGTTCAAGCGGGAGTCAGAACTACAATGAGCAGTTCTTC; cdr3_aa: CASSSSGSQNYNEQFF
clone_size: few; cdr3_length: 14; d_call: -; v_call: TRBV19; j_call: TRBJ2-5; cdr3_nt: TGTGCCAGTAGTATGTCTAGCGCCCAAGAGACCCAGTACTTC; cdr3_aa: CASSMSSAQETQYF
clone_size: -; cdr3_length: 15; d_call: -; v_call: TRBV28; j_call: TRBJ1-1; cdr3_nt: TGTGCCAGCAGTCCCGGGGGTGGGAGTAACACTGAAGCTTTCTTT; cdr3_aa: CASSPGGGSNTEAFF
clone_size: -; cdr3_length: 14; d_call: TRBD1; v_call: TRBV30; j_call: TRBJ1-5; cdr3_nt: TGTGCCTGGAGTTGGGGGACAGGGAAGAGGCCCCAGCATTTT; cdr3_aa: CAWSWGTGKRPQHF
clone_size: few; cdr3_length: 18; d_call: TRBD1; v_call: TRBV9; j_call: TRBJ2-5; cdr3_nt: TGTGCCAGCAGCACCAACCCGGGACAGGGGGCGAAACAAGAGACCCAGTACTTC; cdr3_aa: CASSTNPGQGAKQETQYF
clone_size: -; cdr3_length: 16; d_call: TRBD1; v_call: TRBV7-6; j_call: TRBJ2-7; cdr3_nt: TGTGCCAGCAGCCTCGGGGCGGGACAGGGAATCGGCGAGCAGTACTTC; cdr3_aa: CASSLGAGQGIGEQYF
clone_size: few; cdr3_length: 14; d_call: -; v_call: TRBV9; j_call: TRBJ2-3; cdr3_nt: TGTGCCAGCAGCGTAGTCGGAGCGGAAGATACGCAGTATTTT; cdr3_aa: CASSVVGAEDTQYF
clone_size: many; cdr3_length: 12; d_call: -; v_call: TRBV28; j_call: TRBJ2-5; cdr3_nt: TGTGCCAGCAGTTCCACCGCGGAGACCCAGTACTTC; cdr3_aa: CASSSTAETQYF
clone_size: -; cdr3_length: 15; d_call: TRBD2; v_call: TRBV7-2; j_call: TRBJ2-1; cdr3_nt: TGTGCCAGCAGCTTAACTAGCGGGAGTAGCAATGAGCAGTTCTTC; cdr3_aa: CASSLTSGSSNEQFF
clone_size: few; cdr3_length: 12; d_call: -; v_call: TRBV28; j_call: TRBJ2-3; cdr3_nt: TGTGCCAGCAATGAGAGGAAAGATACGCAGTATTTT; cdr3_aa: CASNERKDTQYF
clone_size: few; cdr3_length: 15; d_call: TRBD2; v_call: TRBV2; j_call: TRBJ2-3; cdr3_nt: TGTGCCAGCAGGCCTAGCGGGAGTGCTGCAGATACGCAGTATTTT; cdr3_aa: CASRPSGSAADTQYF
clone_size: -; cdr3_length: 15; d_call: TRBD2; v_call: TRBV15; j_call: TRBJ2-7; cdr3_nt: TGTGCCACCAGCAGAGATCAGGCAGCGGGGGGCGAGCAGTACTTC; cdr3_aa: CATSRDQAAGGEQYF
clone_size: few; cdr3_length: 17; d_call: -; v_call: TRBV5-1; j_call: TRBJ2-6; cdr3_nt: TGCGCCAGCAGCCAAACGGCAGGGGCGCGTGGGGCCAACGTCCTGACTTTC; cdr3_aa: CASSQTAGARGANVLTF
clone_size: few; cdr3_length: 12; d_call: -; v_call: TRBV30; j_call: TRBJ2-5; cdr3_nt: TGTGCCTGGTCCCCGGTCGAAGAGACCCAGTACTTC; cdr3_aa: CAWSPVEETQYF
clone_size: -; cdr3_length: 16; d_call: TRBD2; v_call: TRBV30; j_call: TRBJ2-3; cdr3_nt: TGTGCCTGGAGTAGCGTGACGGGAGGATCCACAGATACGCAGTATTTT; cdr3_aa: CAWSSVTGGSTDTQYF
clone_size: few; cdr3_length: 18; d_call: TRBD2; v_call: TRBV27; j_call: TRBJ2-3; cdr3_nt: TGTGCCAGCAGTTCCCCCGGGACTAGCGGGACTTTCACAGATACGCAGTATTTT; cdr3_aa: CASSSPGTSGTFTDTQYF
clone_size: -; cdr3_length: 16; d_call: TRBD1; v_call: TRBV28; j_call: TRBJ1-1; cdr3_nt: TGTGCCAGCAGTCAACAGGGGGCAGCGGTTTGGACTGAAGCTTTCTTT; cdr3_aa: CASSQQGAAVWTEAFF
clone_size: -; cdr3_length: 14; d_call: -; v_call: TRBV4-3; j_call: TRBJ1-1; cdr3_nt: TGCGCCAGCAGCCATGTTGGTTTCAGCACTGAAGCTTTCTTT; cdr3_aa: CASSHVGFSTEAFF
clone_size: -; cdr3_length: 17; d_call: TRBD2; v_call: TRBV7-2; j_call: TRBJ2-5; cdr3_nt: TGTGCCAGCAGCTCCTCTAGCGGGCCCAAGGGGGTAGAGACCCAGTACTTC; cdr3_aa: CASSSSSGPKGVETQYF
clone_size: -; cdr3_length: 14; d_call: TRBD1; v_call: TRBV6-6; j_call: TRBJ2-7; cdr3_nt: TGTGCCAGCAGGATCCGGGACAGCTTTAACGAGCAGTACTTC; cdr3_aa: CASRIRDSFNEQYF
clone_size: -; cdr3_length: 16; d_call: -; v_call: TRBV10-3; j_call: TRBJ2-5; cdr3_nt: TGTGCCATCAGTGAGCGGCCCGCGAGGGAAGGAGAGACCCAGTACTTC; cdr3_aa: CAISERPAREGETQYF
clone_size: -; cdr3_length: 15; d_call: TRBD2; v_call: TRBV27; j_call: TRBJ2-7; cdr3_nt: TGTGCCAGCAGTTTATCTGGGACTAGGATCTACGAGCAGTACTTC; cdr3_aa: CASSLSGTRIYEQYF
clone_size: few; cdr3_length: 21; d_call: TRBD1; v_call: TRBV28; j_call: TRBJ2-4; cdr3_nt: TGTGCCAGCAGTTTGCCGCCGGGACAGGGACTTGGGCTACAAGCCAAAAACATTCAGTACTTC; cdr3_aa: CASSLPPGQGLGLQAKNIQYF
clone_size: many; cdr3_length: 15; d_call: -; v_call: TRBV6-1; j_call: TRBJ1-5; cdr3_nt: TGTGCCAGCCGGACTCGAGGTCAAAGGAATCAGCCCCAGCATTTT; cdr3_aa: CASRTRGQRNQPQHF
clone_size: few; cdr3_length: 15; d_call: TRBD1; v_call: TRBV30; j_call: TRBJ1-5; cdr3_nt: TGTGCCTGGAGTGTACAGGGGGGGCTCCATCAGCCCCAGCATTTT; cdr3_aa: CAWSVQGGLHQPQHF